This TCR beta chain was observed in a study of T cell changes during pregnancy in multiple sclerosis. The CDR3 is 13 amino acids. Deletions cut 1 base from V and 5 bases from J, with 5 bases between. Germline V gene sequence: CDR1 MRHNA, CDR2 SNTAGT. Only in-frame clones appear in the TCRdb table, and some are missing; sequencing was by immunoSEQ multiplex PCR. The sample records approximately 50,000 clones, approximately 94% being singletons. The receptor was derived from a female donor with multiple sclerosis, enrolled in a pregnancy study. This specimen was CD4+ T cells from peripheral blood mononuclear cells, taken in the third trimester of pregnancy. The chain links TRBV6-4 to TRBJ2-2; D is uncertain. CDR3 DNA: TGTGCCAGCAGTGACTTCAAAACCGGGGAGCTGTTTTTT. It codes for CASSDFKTGELFF.